This T cell receptor (beta chain) is from a study of T cells after yellow fever vaccination. Looking at the study overall: Any fraction with a low cell number was prepared using SMART-Seq v4 Ultra Low Input.

Germline CDR1 MDHEN, CDR2 SYDVKM. Trimming at V came to 1 base and at J to 3 bases, leaving 3 bases not matched to a gene. The CDR3 covers 16 residues. Points on this clonotype: What it binds is unknown.

The authors made TCR cDNA by 5'RACE template switching, adding a universal primer site and UMIs. One entry per CDR3 protein results from TCRdb running MiXCR on the 5' RACE reads. The table includes approximately 300,000 distinct CDR3 sequences, about 8.7% detected once. Overall study findings and caveats: Weaker overall, the secondary response nonetheless peaked faster (day 5 versus 15). At approximately 95% for CD4 and almost 90% for CD8, most primary-vaccination clones showed up again after the booster.

The V gene is TRBV28, the J gene TRBJ2-7; TRBD2 matches at 13 bases. The sample was PBMCs, taken on the day of the first yellow fever vaccination. The TCR originated in a man aged 18 to 30 who received the YFV17D yellow fever vaccine. The CDR3: CASSLYGLAGVYEQYF. The CDR3 nucleotides are TGTGCCAGCAGTTTATATGGACTAGCGGGAGTCTACGAGCAGTACTTC.